The source of this T cell receptor beta chain is a study of blood T cells in healthy people across ages. Whole-study findings and limits: TCR beta diversity correlated strongly with naive T cell percentage.

Together with a sample-barcoded 5' primer, a J-beta primer mix was included in a second PCR lasting roughly 6 to 12 cycles. TCRdb analysed the 5' RACE reads with MiXCR anew, one entry per CDR3 protein. The sample has fewer than 2 million distinct CDR3 sequences, roughly two fifths seen once. This clonotype was observed a few times. Its specificity is not known. The CDR3 sequence is 15 residues long. Germline CDR1 reads MNHEY; CDR2 reads SVGAGI. V was clipped by 0 bases and J by 5 bases, with 14 bases between them. The sequence was obtained from a human donor in good health. Sequenced material: blood. The V gene is TRBV6-5, the J gene TRBJ2-7; tentative D call: TRBD1 (6 bases). CDR3 sequence reads: CASSYSLRGQNEQYF. The CDR3 DNA follows: TGTGCCAGCAGTTACTCGTTAAGGGGACAAAACGAGCAGTACTTC.